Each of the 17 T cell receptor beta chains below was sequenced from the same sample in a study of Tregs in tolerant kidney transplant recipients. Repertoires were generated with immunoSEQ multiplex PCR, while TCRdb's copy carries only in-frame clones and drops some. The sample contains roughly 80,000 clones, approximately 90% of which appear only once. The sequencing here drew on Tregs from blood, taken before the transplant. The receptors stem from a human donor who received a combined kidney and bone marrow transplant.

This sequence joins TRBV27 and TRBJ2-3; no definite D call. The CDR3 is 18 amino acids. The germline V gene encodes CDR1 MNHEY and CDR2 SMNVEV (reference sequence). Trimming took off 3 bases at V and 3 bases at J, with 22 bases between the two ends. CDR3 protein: CASSFSAFLGFGTDTQYF. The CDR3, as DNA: TGTGCCAGCAGTTTTAGTGCTTTCCTGGGGTTTGGGACAGATACGCAGTATTTT.

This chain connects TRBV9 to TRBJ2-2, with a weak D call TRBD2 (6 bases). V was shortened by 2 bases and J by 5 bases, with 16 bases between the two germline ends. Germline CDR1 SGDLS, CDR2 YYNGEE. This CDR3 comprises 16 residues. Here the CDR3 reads CASSVWGGKGTGELFF. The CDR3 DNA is TGTGCCAGCAGCGTCTGGGGCGGGAAGGGAACCGGGGAGCTGTTTTTT.

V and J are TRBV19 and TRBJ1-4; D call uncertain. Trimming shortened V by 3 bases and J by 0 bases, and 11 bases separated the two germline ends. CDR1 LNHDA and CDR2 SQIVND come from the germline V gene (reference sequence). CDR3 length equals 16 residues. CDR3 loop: CASSMQKAATNEKLFF. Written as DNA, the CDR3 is TGTGCCAGTAGTATGCAGAAGGCCGCAACTAATGAAAAACTGTTTTTT.

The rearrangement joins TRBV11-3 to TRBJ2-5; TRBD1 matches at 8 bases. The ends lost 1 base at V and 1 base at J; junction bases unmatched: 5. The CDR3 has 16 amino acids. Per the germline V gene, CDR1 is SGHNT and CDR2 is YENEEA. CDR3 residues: CASSLAFGQGQETQYF. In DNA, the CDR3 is TGTGCCAGCAGCTTAGCCTTCGGACAGGGCCAAGAGACCCAGTACTTC.

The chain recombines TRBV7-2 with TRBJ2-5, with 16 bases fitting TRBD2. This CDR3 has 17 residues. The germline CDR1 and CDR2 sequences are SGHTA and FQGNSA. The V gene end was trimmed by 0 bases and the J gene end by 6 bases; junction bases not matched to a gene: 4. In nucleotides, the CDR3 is TGTGCCAGCAGCTTAGCCGGGACTAGCGGGAGGGCAAAGACCCAGTACTTC. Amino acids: CASSLAGTSGRAKTQYF.

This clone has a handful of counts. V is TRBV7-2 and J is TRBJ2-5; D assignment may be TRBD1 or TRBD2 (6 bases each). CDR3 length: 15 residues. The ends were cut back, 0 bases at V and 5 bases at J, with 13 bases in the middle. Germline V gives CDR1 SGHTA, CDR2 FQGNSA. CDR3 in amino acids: CASSLALGAGETQYF. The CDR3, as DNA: TGTGCCAGCAGCTTAGCCTTGGGGGCGGGGGAGACCCAGTACTTC. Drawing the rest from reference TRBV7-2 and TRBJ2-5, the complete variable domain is GAGVSQSPSNKVTEKGKDVELRCDPISGHTALYWYRQSLGQGLEFLIYFQGNSAPDKSGLPSDRFSAERTGGSVSTLTIQRTQQEDSAVYLCASSLALGAGETQYFGPGTRLLVL.

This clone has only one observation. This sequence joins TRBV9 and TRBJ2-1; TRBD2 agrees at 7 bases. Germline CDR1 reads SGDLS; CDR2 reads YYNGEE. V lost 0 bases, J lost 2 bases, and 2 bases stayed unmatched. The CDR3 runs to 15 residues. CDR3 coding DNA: TGTGCCAGCAGCGTAGAGGGAGGGACCTACAATGAGCAGTTCTTC. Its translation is CASSVEGGTYNEQFF.

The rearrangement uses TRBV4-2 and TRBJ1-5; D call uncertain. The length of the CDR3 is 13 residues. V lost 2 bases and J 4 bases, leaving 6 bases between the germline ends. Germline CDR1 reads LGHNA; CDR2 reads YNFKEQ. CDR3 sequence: CASSQRVNQPQHF. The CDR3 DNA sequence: TGTGCCAGCAGCCAAAGGGTTAATCAGCCCCAGCATTTT.

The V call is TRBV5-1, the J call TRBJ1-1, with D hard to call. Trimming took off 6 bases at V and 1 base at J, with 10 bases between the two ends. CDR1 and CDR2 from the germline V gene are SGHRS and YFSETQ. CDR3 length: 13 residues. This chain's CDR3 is CASTLSQNTEAFF. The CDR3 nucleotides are TGCGCCAGCACATTGAGCCAGAACACTGAAGCTTTCTTT. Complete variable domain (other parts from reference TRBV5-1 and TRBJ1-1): KAGVTQTPRYLIKTRGQQVTLSCSPISGHRSVSWYQQTPGQGLQFLFEYFSETQRNKGNFPGRFSGRQFSNSRSEMNVSTLELGDSALYLCASTLSQNTEAFFGQGTRLTVV.

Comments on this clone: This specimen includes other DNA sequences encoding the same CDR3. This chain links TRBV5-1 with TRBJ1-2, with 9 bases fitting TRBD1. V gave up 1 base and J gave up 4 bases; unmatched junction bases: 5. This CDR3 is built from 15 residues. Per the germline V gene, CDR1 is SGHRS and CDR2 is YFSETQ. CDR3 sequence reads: CASSLSTGGGYGYTF. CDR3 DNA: TGCGCCAGCAGCTTGTCGACAGGGGGTGGCTATGGCTACACCTTC.

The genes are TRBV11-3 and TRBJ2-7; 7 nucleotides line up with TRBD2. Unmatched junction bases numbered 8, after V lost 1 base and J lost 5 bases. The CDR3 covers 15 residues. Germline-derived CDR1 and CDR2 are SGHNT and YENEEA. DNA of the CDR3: TGTGCCAGCAGCTTAGTTGGGAGGGCCCCGCACGAGCAGTACTTC. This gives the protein CASSLVGRAPHEQYF.

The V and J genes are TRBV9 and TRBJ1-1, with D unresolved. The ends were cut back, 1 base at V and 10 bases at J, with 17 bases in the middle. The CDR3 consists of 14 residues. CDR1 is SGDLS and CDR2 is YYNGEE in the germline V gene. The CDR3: CASSVIQDPVGAFF. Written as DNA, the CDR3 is TGTGCCAGCAGCGTAATTCAGGACCCAGTCGGAGCTTTCTTT.

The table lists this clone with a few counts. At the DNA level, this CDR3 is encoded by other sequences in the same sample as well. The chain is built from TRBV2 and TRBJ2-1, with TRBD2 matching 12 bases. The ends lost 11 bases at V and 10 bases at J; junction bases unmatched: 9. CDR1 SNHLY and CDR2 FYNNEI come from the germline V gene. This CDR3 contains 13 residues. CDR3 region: CAGTGTSGGEQFF. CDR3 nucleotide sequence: TGTGCCGGAACCGGTACTAGCGGGGGGGAGCAGTTCTTC.

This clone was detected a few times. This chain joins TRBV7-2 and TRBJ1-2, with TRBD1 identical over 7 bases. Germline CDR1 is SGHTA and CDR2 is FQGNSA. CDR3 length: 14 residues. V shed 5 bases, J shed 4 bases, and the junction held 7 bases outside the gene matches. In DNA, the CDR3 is TGTGCCAGCAGCCCCGGACAGGCTTTCTATGGCTACACCTTC. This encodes CASSPGQAFYGYTF.

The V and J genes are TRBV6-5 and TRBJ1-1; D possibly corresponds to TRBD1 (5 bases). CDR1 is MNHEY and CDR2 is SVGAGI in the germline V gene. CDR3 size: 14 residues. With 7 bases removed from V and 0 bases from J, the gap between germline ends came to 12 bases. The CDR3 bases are TGTGCCAGCAACCCCCGGGGGATGAACACTGAAGCTTTCTTT. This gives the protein CASNPRGMNTEAFF.

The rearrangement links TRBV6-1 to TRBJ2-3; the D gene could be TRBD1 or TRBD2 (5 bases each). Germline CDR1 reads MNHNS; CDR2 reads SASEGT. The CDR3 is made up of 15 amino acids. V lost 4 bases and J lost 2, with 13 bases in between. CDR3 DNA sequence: TGTGCCAGCAGTGGACGGGACGGACACACAGATACGCAGTATTTT. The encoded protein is CASSGRDGHTDTQYF.

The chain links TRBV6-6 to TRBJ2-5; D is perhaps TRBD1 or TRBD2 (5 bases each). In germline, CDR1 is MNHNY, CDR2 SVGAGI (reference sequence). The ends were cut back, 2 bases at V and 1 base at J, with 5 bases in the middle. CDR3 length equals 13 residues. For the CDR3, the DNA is TGTGCCAGCAGTTACGGGGGCCAAGAGACCCAGTACTTC. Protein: CASSYGGQETQYF.